This TCR beta chain was sequenced during a study of control samples from healthy donors and cancer patients. The CDR3 has 12 amino acids. V gave up 5 bases and J gave up 9 bases, with 13 bases separating them. Assay: immunoSEQ multiplex PCR; the TCRdb copy retains only in-frame clones and omits some. Of around 130,000 clones listed, around 89% are singletons. This clone was seen a single time. The sample was blood. This chain links TRBV12-3 or TRBV12-4 with TRBJ2-5, with D perhaps matching TRBD1 or TRBD2 (6 bases each). The TCR originated in a man between 50 and 59 years old in good health. For the CDR3, the DNA is TGTGCCAGCAGTGGGGCGGAGGGGGCCCAGTACTTC. Amino acids: CASSGAEGAQYF.